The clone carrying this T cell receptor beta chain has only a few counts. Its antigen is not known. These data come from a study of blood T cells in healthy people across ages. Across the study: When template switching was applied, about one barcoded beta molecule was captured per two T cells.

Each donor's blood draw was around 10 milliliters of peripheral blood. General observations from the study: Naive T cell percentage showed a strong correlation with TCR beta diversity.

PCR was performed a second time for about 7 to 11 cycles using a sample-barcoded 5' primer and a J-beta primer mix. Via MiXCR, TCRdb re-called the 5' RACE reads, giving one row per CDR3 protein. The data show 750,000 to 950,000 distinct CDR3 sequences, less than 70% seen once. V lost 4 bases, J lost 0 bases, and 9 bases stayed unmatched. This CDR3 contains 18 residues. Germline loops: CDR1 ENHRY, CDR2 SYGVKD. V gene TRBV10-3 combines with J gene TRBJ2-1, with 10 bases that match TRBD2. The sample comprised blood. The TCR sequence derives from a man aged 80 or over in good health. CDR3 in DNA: TGTGCCATCAGTGTGGCAGCGGGAGGGCAAAGCTCCTACAATGAGCAGTTCTTC. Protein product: CAISVAAGGQSSYNEQFF.